This T cell receptor beta chain derives from a study of T cell repertoires in cytomegalovirus infection. About the study: Matching HLA type and CMV infection were both indicated by public TCR beta signatures.

CDR1 and CDR2 (germline): LNHNV, YYDKDF (reference sequence). The CDR3 spans 13 residues. V lost 9 bases to trimming and J lost 4 bases, with 15 bases between them. TCRdb processed the reads anew with MiXCR; each CDR3 protein has one entry. The sample includes roughly 230,000 distinct CDR3 sequences, 6% to 8% of them seen just once. This clonotype was observed many times. The source of this sequence is a human donor in good health (CMV status not recorded). Some clones in this sample may be carry-over from other donors' samples. The sequenced sample consisted of PBMCs. V gene TRBV15 combines with J gene TRBJ1-1, with D tentatively TRBD1 (5 bases). The CDR3 protein is CATSEGARTEAFF. As DNA, the CDR3 is TGTGCCACGTCGGAAGGGGCGCGCACTGAAGCTTTCTTT.